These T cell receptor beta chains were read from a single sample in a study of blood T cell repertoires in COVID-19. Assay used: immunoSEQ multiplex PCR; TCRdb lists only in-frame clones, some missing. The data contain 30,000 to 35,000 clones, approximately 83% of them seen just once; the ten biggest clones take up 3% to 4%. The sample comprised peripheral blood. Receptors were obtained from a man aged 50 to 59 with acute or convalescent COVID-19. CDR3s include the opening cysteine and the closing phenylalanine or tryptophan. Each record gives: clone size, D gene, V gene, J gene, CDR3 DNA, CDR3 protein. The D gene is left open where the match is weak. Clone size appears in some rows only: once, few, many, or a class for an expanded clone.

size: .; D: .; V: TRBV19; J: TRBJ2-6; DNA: TGTGCCAGTAGTGTCAGGGGATCTGGGGCCAACGTCCTGACTTTC; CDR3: CASSVRGSGANVLTF
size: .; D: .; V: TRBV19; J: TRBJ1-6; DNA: TGTGCCAGTCAGACCGGGAGTTCAAATTCACCCCTCCACTTT; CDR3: CASQTGSSNSPLHF
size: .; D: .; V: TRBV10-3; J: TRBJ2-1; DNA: TGTGCCATCAGCAAGGACAGCTCCTACAATGAGCAGTTCTTC; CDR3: CAISKDSSYNEQFF
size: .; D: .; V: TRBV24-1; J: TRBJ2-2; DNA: TGTGCCACCAGTTCAACTCGCAGCGGAGCCTTGGGGACCGGGGAGCTGTTTTTT; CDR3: CATSSTRSGALGTGELFF
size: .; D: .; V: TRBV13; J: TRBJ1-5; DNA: TGTGCCAGCAGCTCGCCGGGACTCACGAGGGACAGCAATCAGCCCCAGCATTTT; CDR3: CASSSPGLTRDSNQPQHF
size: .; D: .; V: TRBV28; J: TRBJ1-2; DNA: TGTGCCAGCAGTTTCTCCCTGACAGGTTACTATGGCTACACCTTC; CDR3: CASSFSLTGYYGYTF
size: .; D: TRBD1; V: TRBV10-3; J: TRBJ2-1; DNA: TGTGCCACTCTCGCGACAGGGGTTCTCGATGAGCAGTTCTTC; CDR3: CATLATGVLDEQFF
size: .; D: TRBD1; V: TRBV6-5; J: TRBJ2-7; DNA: TGTGCCAGCAGTACCCTTGGACAGGGCAACGAGCAGTACTTC; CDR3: CASSTLGQGNEQYF
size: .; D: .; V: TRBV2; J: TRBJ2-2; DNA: TGTGCCAGCAGCCAAACGAACACCGGGGAGCTGTTTTTT; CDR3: CASSQTNTGELFF
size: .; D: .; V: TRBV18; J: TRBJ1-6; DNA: TGTGCCAGCTCACCAGGACAGCCCAATTCACCCCTCCACTTT; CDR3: CASSPGQPNSPLHF
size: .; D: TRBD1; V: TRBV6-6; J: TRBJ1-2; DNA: TGTGCCAGCAGTCTACTGATGACAGGGTCTACATACCTAGCGGGCTACACCTTC; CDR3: CASSLLMTGSTYLAGYTF
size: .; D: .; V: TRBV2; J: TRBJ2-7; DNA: TGTGCCAGCAGGGCCGGACACTCCTACGAGCAGTACTTC; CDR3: CASRAGHSYEQYF
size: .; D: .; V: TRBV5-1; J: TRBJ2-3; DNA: TGCGCCAGCAGCTTGGTAGTAGATTCCGATACGCAGTATTTT; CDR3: CASSLVVDSDTQYF
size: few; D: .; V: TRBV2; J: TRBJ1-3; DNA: TGTGCCAGCAGTGAAATTTCGAGATCTGGAAACACCATATATTTT; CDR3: CASSEISRSGNTIYF
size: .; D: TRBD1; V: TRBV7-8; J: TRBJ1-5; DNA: TGTGCCAGCAGCTCATGGGAGGACAGGCACCGAAATCAGCCCCAGCATTTT; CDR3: CASSSWEDRHRNQPQHF
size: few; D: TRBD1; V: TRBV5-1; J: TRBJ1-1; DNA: TGCGCCAGCAGCTTGACTGGGGACAGGGAAGCTTTCTTT; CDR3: CASSLTGDREAFF
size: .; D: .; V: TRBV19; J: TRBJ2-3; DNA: TGTGCCACCGAGGACAGATTCACAGATACGCAGTATTTT; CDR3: CATEDRFTDTQYF
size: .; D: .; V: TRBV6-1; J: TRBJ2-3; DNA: TGTGCCAGCAGTGAACGAGGGAATACGCAGTATTTT; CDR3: CASSERGNTQYF
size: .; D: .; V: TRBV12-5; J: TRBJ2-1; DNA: TGTGCTAGTGGTCCCCGGGACACAGACAATGAGCAGTTCTTC; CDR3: CASGPRDTDNEQFF
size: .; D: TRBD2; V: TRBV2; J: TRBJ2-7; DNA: TGTGCCAGCAGTGATCACAGCGGGGGGAGCTCCTACGAGCAGTACTTC; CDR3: CASSDHSGGSSYEQYF
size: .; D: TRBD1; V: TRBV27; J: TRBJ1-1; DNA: TGTGCCAGCAGTACAGGGGGCACTGAAGCTTTCTTT; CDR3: CASSTGGTEAFF
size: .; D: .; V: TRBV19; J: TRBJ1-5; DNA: TGTGCCAGTAGTATATGGCGGGACGCCTATAGCAATCAGCCCCAGCATTTT; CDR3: CASSIWRDAYSNQPQHF
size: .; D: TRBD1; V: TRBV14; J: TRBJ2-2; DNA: TGTGCCAGCAGCCAGGACAGGGGTATCGGGGAGCTGTTTTTT; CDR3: CASSQDRGIGELFF
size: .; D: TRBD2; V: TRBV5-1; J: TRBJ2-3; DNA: TGCGCCAGCAGCGCGACGACTAGCTTCGGGGCAGATACGCAGTATTTT; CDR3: CASSATTSFGADTQYF